What follows are 9 T cell receptor beta chains derived from one specimen sequenced in a study of CD8 T cells in Susac syndrome. Reverse transcription of roughly 0.5 to 1 ug RNA was carried out with random hexamers. TCRdb re-derived calls from the immunoSEQ multiplex PCR reads in MiXCR, one entry per CDR3 protein. The sample includes 250,000 to 300,000 distinct CDR3 sequences, approximately 85% of them seen just once. Input material: CD8+ T cells from PBMCs. These receptors originate from a human donor with multiple sclerosis.

V and J are TRBV5-1 and TRBJ1-2; D may be TRBD1 (6 bases). Germline loops: CDR1 SGHRS, CDR2 YFSETQ. The CDR3 contains 11 residues. With 6 bases removed from V and 8 bases from J, the gap between germline ends came to 11 bases. Written as DNA, the CDR3 is TGCGCCAGCACTACAGGGAACGGCTACACCTTC. Protein product: CASTTGNGYTF.

This clonotype has only a few counts. The chain combines TRBV4-2 with TRBJ2-3, with TRBD2 matching over 10 bases. The V gene end was trimmed by 0 bases and the J gene end by 3 bases; junction bases not matched to a gene: 3. The CDR3 consists of 16 residues. Germline values: CDR1 LGHNA, CDR2 YNFKEQ. The CDR3: CASSQEVAGGTDTQYF. The CDR3 nucleotides are TGTGCCAGCAGCCAAGAGGTAGCGGGAGGAACAGATACGCAGTATTTT.

The chain employs TRBV4-2 and TRBJ1-1; tentatively, D is TRBD1 (5 bases). Trimming left V 0 bases short and J 1 base short, with 6 bases between. CDR3 length: 14 residues. Germline values: CDR1 LGHNA, CDR2 YNFKEQ. This CDR3 is CASSQETGNTEAFF. CDR3 nucleotide sequence: TGTGCCAGCAGCCAAGAAACAGGGAACACTGAAGCTTTCTTT.

This chain connects TRBV12-3 or TRBV12-4 to TRBJ1-1; the D is unclear. V was cut by 6 bases and J by 1 base, with 12 bases left in between. The CDR3 totals 14 residues. The CDR3 protein is CASRGKEGNTEAFF. For the CDR3, the DNA is TGTGCCAGCAGGGGGAAGGAGGGGAACACTGAAGCTTTCTTT.

The chain is built from TRBV4-2 and TRBJ2-7; 9 positions match TRBD2. Germline trimming cut 0 bases from V and 6 bases from J; bases unmatched to any gene: 9. The CDR3 covers 16 residues. CDR1 is LGHNA and CDR2 is YNFKEQ in the germline V gene. For the CDR3, the DNA is TGTGCCAGCAGCCAAGAGGGGGCGGTAGCGGGAGTCGAGCAGTACTTC. Amino acid sequence: CASSQEGAVAGVEQYF.

V is TRBV4-1 and J is TRBJ2-7; unclear D gene. CDR1 is MGHRA and CDR2 is YSYEKL in the germline V gene. V lost 3 bases and J lost 2, with 14 bases in between. The CDR3 contains 15 residues. The chain's CDR3 is CASSQGTAPTYEQYF. The CDR3 DNA sequence: TGCGCCAGCAGCCAGGGAACAGCCCCGACCTACGAGCAGTACTTC.

The V gene is TRBV7-2, the J gene TRBJ2-7; D remains unclear. In germline, CDR1 is SGHTA, CDR2 FQGNSA. CDR3 size: 13 residues. The V gene lost 5 bases and the J gene lost 4 bases, with 12 bases spanning the gap. The CDR3 reads CASSPGPAYEQYF. CDR3 nucleotide sequence: TGTGCCAGCAGCCCCGGACCAGCTTACGAGCAGTACTTC.

The rearrangement uses TRBV5-4 and TRBJ2-2; TRBD1 agrees at 11 bases. Germline CDR1 reads SGHNT; CDR2 reads YYREEE (reference sequence). V shed 4 bases and J 9 bases; nucleotides not matched to a gene: 8. CDR3 size: 15 residues. The CDR3 here is CASSRGTGGPRELFF. The DNA for the CDR3 is TGTGCCAGCAGCCGAGGGACAGGGGGGCCCCGGGAGCTGTTTTTT.

In this sample, this clonotype turned up a few times. This chain links TRBV13 with TRBJ2-7; 10 bases map to TRBD1. Losses at the gene ends were 4 bases for V and 3 bases for J; bases not matched to a gene: 3. Germline-derived CDR1 and CDR2 are PRHDT and FYEKMQ (reference sequence). The CDR3 sequence is 14 residues long. The CDR3 protein is CASSWTGGDYEQYF. CDR3 nucleotide sequence: TGTGCCAGCAGCTGGACAGGGGGGGACTACGAGCAGTACTTC.